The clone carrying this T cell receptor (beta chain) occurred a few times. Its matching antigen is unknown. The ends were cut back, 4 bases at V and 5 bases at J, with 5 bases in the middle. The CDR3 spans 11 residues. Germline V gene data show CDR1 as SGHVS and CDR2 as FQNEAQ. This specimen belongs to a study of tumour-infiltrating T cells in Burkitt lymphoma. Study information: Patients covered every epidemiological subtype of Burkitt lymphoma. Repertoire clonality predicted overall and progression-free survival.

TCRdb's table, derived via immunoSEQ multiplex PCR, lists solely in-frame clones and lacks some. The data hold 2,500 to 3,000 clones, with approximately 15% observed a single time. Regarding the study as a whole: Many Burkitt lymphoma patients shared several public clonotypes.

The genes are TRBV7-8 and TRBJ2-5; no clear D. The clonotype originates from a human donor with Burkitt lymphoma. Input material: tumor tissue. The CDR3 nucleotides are TGTGCCAGCAGCTCCCGGGAGACCCAGTACTTC. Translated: CASSSRETQYF.